The next 7 T cell receptor beta chains were all read from a single sample in a study of T cells in Graves' hyperthyroidism and ophthalmopathy. It was RNA transcripts that yielded the amplified TCR beta CDR3 regions. When the TCR CDR3 underwent first-round RT-PCR, the HTBI primer set was used. MiXCR, applied by TCRdb to the multiplex PCR reads, yields one record per CDR3 protein. In the table there are about 300,000 distinct CDR3 sequences, 13% of which are singletons. The sequenced material came from blood. The receptors come from a woman aged 25 to 39 with Graves' hyperthyroidism that later progressed to Graves' ophthalmopathy.

This clonotype was counted many times. This chain links TRBV27 with TRBJ2-1; D is unresolved. CDR3 length: 19 residues. V dropped 3 bases and J dropped 5 bases, with 26 bases sitting between them. Per germline, CDR1 MNHEY and CDR2 SMNVEV (reference sequence). CDR3 sequence (DNA): TGTGCCAGCAGTTTCAGGCCCTCCCGTTGGGCGTATACGAACAATGAGCAGTTCTTC. Amino acid sequence: CASSFRPSRWAYTNNEQFF.

V and J are TRBV7-9 and TRBJ2-7; D is ambiguous. Germline loops: CDR1 SEHNR, CDR2 FQNEAQ (reference sequence). Trimming pared 6 bases from V and 4 bases from J, leaving 10 bases between. The CDR3 is 12 residues long. The CDR3 DNA reads as TGTGCCAGCAGTATAAGGGCTTACGAGCAGTACTTC. Translated: CASSIRAYEQYF. Using reference TRBV7-9 and TRBJ2-7 for the parts outside the CDR3, the full variable domain is DTGVSQNPRHKITKRGQNVTFRCDPISEHNRLYWYRQTLGQGPEFLTYFQNEAQLEKSRLLSDRFSAERPKGSFSTLEIQRTEQGDSAMYLCASSIRAYEQYFGPGTRLTVT.

This clonotype turned up a few times. The rearrangement joins TRBV4-3 to TRBJ2-7; D possibly corresponds to TRBD1 (6 bases). V lost 0 bases and J lost 4, with 13 bases in between. The CDR3 is 15 residues long. CDR1 and CDR2 from the germline V gene are LGHNA and YSLEER. In DNA, the CDR3 is TGCGCCAGCAGCCAAGATTTCAGGGGCACGTACGAGCAGTACTTC. Residues: CASSQDFRGTYEQYF.

This clonotype was seen repeatedly, ten times or more. The genes are TRBV20-1 and TRBJ2-5; D is possibly TRBD2 (5 bases). From germline, CDR1 is DFQATT and CDR2 SNEGSKA (reference sequence). V was clipped by 6 bases and J by 4 bases, with 18 bases between them. The CDR3 contains 14 residues. CDR3 nucleotide sequence: TGCAGTGCCTATGACTTGGAGGTGGGAGAGACCCAGTACTTC. It specifies CSAYDLEVGETQYF.

This clonotype was counted only a few times. A junction end diverges from the germline sequence, so it may reflect a read error. J is TRBJ2-3 and V is TRBV10-3; D tentatively reads TRBD1 or TRBD2 (6 bases each). CDR1 ENHRY and CDR2 SYGVKD come from the germline V gene. CDR3 length: 14 residues. For the CDR3, the DNA is TGTGCCACCAGTTCGGGGGCCGGGACAGATACGCAGTATTTT. Amino acid sequence: CATSSGAGTDTQYF.

This clonotype came up many times. The rearrangement uses TRBV10-3 and TRBJ2-7; D might be TRBD2 (5 bases). The CDR3 loop spans 13 amino acids. The germline CDR1 and CDR2 sequences are ENHRY and SYGVKD. Trimming pared 3 bases from V and 3 bases from J, leaving 9 bases between. The CDR3 DNA sequence: TGTGCCATCAGTGATGGCGGGTTCTACGAGCAGTACTTC. Translation gives CAISDGGFYEQYF.

This clonotype has ten or more counts. The chain has TRBV27 and TRBJ2-7; 8 positions agree with TRBD1. V shed 5 bases, J shed 7 bases, and the junction held 13 bases outside the gene matches. Germline CDR1 and CDR2: MNHEY and SMNVEV (reference sequence). This CDR3 spans 15 amino acids. The CDR3 loop is CASSAKTGVSGEQYF. The CDR3 nucleotides read TGTGCCAGCAGTGCCAAGACAGGGGTCTCGGGGGAGCAGTACTTC.